The present TCR beta chain was sequenced within a study of blood T cell repertoires in COVID-19 (dated by TCRdb to 2020 to 2022). Describing the broader study: Collaborator samples came from the United States, Italy and Spain and covered acute and convalescent phases of COVID-19. The prospective study material was composed of cDNA or gDNA derived from T cells, B-cell-depleted T cells, or PBMCs. Subjects who had been exposed to COVID-19, were actively infected with it, or had recovered from it provided the deeply sampled blood TCRbeta repertoires that made up the dataset. The repertoires were released in a freely available public database intended as a resource for research on the immune response to SARS-CoV-2. Samples were obtained from the ongoing ImmuneRACE study (first 160 participants) and from 1,254 subjects provided by 6 global collaborators. Sample metadata almost always included a de-identified subject ID, COVID-19 status, age in years and sex. HLA class I and class II types, where available, came from metadata supplied by the sample provider rather than from assay-based typing. Results the study describes overall, beyond this receptor: The quantity of clinical and demographic metadata differed by source and by participant and was supplied without curation.

CDR1 and CDR2 are read off the germline V gene as SGHVS and FQNEAQ. V is cut by 5 bases and J by 0 bases, and the space between the germline ends is 4 bases. The CDR3 sequence holds 12 residues, the cysteine and phenylalanine included. The DNA shown is the 36-base CDR3, in frame from base 1. TCRbeta CDR3 regions were amplified from genomic DNA using the immunoSEQ Assay, a bias-controlled multiplex PCR. Processing in the source paper ran as follows. Nucleated cell counts per sample were estimated from amplification of reference gene primers within the assay. To quantify the absolute abundance of each unique TCRbeta CDR3 rearrangement, sequence reads were collapsed and filtered. For each sample, productive Simpson clonality was calculated as the square root of Simpson's diversity index across productive rearrangements. TCRdb holds this immuneACCESS table with in-frame rearrangements only. Some clones are missing; in checked studies, unresolved V genes explain under half, and the rest has no known cause. V and J calls and clone size are copied from that table; D and trimming were computed from the DNA. The sample records approximately 72,000 clones, roughly 85% of which are singletons. Clones ranked in the top ten supply 30% to 40% of the sample.

Collaborating institutions collected whole blood in K2EDTA tubes following their own protocols. For TCRbeta analysis, collaborators shipped samples in one of three forms: frozen whole blood, isolated PBMCs, or DNA extracted from either of those sample types. This clone turned up a few times. This receptor's antigen is unknown. Per-base qualities were not stored, and no clone one base away is much larger. The clonotype comes from a woman aged 80 or over with active or convalescent COVID-19. Recombination connected TRBV7-8 to TRBJ1-1; the D gene cannot be named for sure. Input material: peripheral blood. CDR3 loop: CASSRMNTEAFF. The DNA sequence is as follows: TGTGCCAGCAGCCGCATGAACACTGAAGCTTTCTTT.